This T cell receptor beta chain is drawn from a study of patients and donors after allogeneic stem cell transplantation. Germline CDR1 SGDLS, CDR2 YYNGEE. The CDR3 runs to 15 residues. V gave up 0 bases and J gave up 3 bases, with 10 bases separating them. TCRdb reanalysed the RT-PCR reads using MiXCR and keeps one entry per CDR3 protein. The sample carries 200,000 to 250,000 distinct CDR3 sequences, around 14% recorded once. The TCR sequence derives from a human donor who was either an allogeneic HSCT recipient or a stem cell or donor lymphocyte infusion donor (not recorded which). It is not recorded whose cells these are; they may come from a transplant donor. The sample comprised blood, either unsorted or a sorted T cell fraction (not recorded which). This sequence joins TRBV9 and TRBJ2-1, with D perhaps TRBD2 (5 bases). CDR3 residues: CASSVVGEGYNEQFF. The CDR3 nucleotides are TGTGCCAGCAGCGTAGTGGGAGAGGGCTACAATGAGCAGTTCTTC.